The sequence of this TCR beta chain was determined in a study of cytomegalovirus exposure and HLA in healthy donors. Study results and limitations: Most TCR sequences were uncommon, yet certain public TCRs appeared in many donors.

Worth noting for this clone: What it recognizes is unknown.

This PCR relied on a set of 60 Vbeta primers and 13 Jbeta primers. TCRdb's table, derived via immunoSEQ multiplex PCR, lists solely in-frame clones and lacks some. Among 150,000 to 200,000 clones, approximately 81% were seen once, and the ten largest hold 2.3%. At the time of sampling, donors were nominally healthy, though unrecorded immune exposures were likely. The clonotype was recovered from a woman aged 45-65 years in good health and CMV-seronegative. What was sequenced was PBMCs.

The CDR3 spells CASSQRGNSPLHF. In DNA form, the CDR3 reads TGTGCCAGCAGCCAAAGGGGGAATTCACCCCTCCACTTT. The chain employs TRBV14 and TRBJ1-6; TRBD1 might be the D (6 bases). The V and J ends lost 2 bases and 7 bases respectively, with 6 bases between them. The CDR3 is 13 residues long. Germline V lookup: CDR1 SGHDN, CDR2 FVKESK.